These 28 T cell receptor beta chains were all obtained from the same sample, sequenced in a study of a mutant IDH1 vaccine in newly diagnosed glioma. Specified time point: week 23, last vaccination. With topical imiquimod, each dose of the vaccine consisted of 300 ug of mutant IDH1 20-mer peptide. Profiling relied on immunoSEQ multiplex PCR, and the TCRdb table lists in-frame clones only, not all of them. The sample shows about 64,000 clones, approximately 85% of them seen only once. Their antigens remain unidentified. Sequencing was performed on PBMCs, taken from a glioma patient whose treatment included an IDH1 peptide vaccine. Receptor source: a young man with glioma.

This clone has only one observation. The CDR3 DNA follows: TGTGCCAGTGCACGGCCGGTGGCAGATACGCAGTATTTT. It encodes CASARPVADTQYF. J is TRBJ2-3 and V is TRBV2; D gene unclear. The CDR3 loop spans 13 amino acids. Germline V lookup: CDR1 SNHLY, CDR2 FYNNEI. V lost 9 bases and J 4 bases, leaving 14 bases between the germline ends.

The chain carries TRBV28 and TRBJ1-1; D may be TRBD1 (5 bases). Germline V gene lookup returns CDR1 MDHEN and CDR2 SYDVKM. Trimming removed 5 bases at V and 5 bases at J, with 18 bases between. The CDR3 loop spans 15 amino acids. In nucleotides, the CDR3 is TGTGCCAGCAGTAACCGGGGATCAGGGAGGACTGAAGCTTTCTTT. Amino acids: CASSNRGSGRTEAFF.

The chain combines TRBV7-6 with TRBJ1-4; D is uncertain. The CDR3 loop spans 16 amino acids. V was shortened by 0 bases and J by 0 bases, with 8 bases between the two germline ends. Germline V gene sequence: CDR1 SGHVS, CDR2 FNYEAQ. This CDR3 is CASSLAFTATNEKLFF. CDR3 in DNA: TGTGCCAGCAGCTTAGCGTTTACAGCAACTAATGAAAAACTGTTTTTT.

The V call is TRBV12-5, the J call TRBJ2-1, with D perhaps being TRBD1 or TRBD2 (5 bases each). This CDR3 is built from 13 residues. Germline V gives CDR1 LGHNT, CDR2 FRNRAP. Trimming shortened V by 1 base and J by 9 bases, and 10 bases separated the two germline ends. CDR3 DNA: TGTGCTAGTGGTTTGGCAGTTGGGACTGAGCAGTTCTTC. This encodes CASGLAVGTEQFF.

The V gene is TRBV5-1, the J gene TRBJ2-1; no reliable D call. This CDR3 spans 16 amino acids. Deletions cut 4 bases from V and 0 bases from J, with 14 bases between. The germline V gene has CDR1 SGHRS and CDR2 YFSETQ. In DNA form, the CDR3 reads TGCGCCAGCAGCCCTCAGCCGTCAAGCTCCTACAATGAGCAGTTCTTC. Translation gives CASSPQPSSSYNEQFF.

In its sample, this clone was seen a few times. The chain recombines TRBV10-2 with TRBJ1-1; no definite D call. V lost 6 bases and J 1 base, leaving 3 bases between the germline ends. Germline CDR1 is WSHSY and CDR2 is SAAADI. This CDR3 region has 11 residues. The CDR3 coding sequence is TGCGCCAGCAGGGAGAACACTGAAGCTTTCTTT. It encodes CASRENTEAFF.

This chain uses TRBV15 with TRBJ1-4, with D unresolved. Germline CDR1 and CDR2: LNHNV and YYDKDF (reference sequence). There are 12 residues in the CDR3. Deletions cut 8 bases from V and 5 bases from J, with 9 bases between. CDR3 amino acids: CATSGRNEKLFF. CDR3 nucleotide sequence: TGTGCCACCTCGGGGAGGAATGAAAAACTGTTTTTT.

A single count supports this clone. The rearrangement links TRBV15 to TRBJ1-6; D gene uncertain. Trimming pared 3 bases from V and 0 bases from J, leaving 6 bases between. CDR1 LNHNV and CDR2 YYDKDF come from the germline V gene (reference sequence). The CDR3 runs to 15 residues. The CDR3 nucleotides are TGTGCCACCAGCAGGCTGGACTCCTATAATTCACCCCTCCACTTT. Amino acids: CATSRLDSYNSPLHF.

V gene TRBV19 combines with J gene TRBJ2-5; 8 bases are shared with TRBD2. The CDR3 loop spans 15 amino acids. The J segment lost 4 bases and the V segment lost 4 bases, leaving 8 bases of the junction unmatched. Germline assignment: CDR1 LNHDA and CDR2 SQIVND (reference sequence). The chain's CDR3 is CASSTSGGPGETQYF. The CDR3, as DNA: TGTGCCAGTAGTACATCGGGGGGGCCGGGAGAGACCCAGTACTTC.

The rearrangement joins TRBV28 to TRBJ2-5, with 7 nucleotides matching TRBD1. In germline, CDR1 is MDHEN, CDR2 SYDVKM. The CDR3 sequence is 14 residues long. With 5 bases clipped from V and 5 bases from J, the junction kept 8 bases outside the gene matches. The CDR3 spells CASSPPQGEETQYF. The CDR3 coding sequence is TGTGCCAGCAGTCCCCCTCAGGGGGAGGAGACCCAGTACTTC.

V gene TRBV7-6 combines with J gene TRBJ2-7; maybe TRBD2 (5 bases). CDR3 length: 14 amino acids. The V end lost 5 bases, the J end lost 3 bases, and 14 bases lay between the germline ends. Germline CDR1 and CDR2: SGHVS and FNYEAQ. CDR3 loop: CASSRGLGFYEQYF. The DNA for the CDR3 is TGTGCCAGCAGCCGCGGGCTGGGGTTCTACGAGCAGTACTTC.

The chain links TRBV28 to TRBJ1-1; possible D gene TRBD1, 6 bases. Trimming took off 3 bases at V and 2 bases at J, with 13 bases between the two ends. In germline, CDR1 is MDHEN, CDR2 SYDVKM. The CDR3 extends over 15 amino acids. CDR3 region: CASSLGDNRNTEAFF. DNA for the CDR3: TGTGCCAGCAGTTTGGGGGACAACAGAAACACTGAAGCTTTCTTT.

The rearrangement joins TRBV7-8 to TRBJ2-3; TRBD2 matches at 12 bases. In germline, CDR1 is SGHVS, CDR2 FQNEAQ. V was clipped by 5 bases and J by 4 bases; unmatched bases: 7. This CDR3 is 16 amino acids long. The CDR3 reads CASSPRTSGVPDTQYF. CDR3 coding DNA: TGTGCCAGCAGCCCCCGGACTAGCGGGGTCCCAGATACGCAGTATTTT.

The chain uses TRBV14 and TRBJ1-6, with TRBD1 matching over 7 bases. The CDR3 has 20 residues. Germline loops: CDR1 SGHDN, CDR2 FVKESK. V dropped 1 base and J dropped 0; count of bases not matched to a gene: 12. The CDR3 region has the DNA TGTGCCAGCAGCCAAGCCCGGACAGGCAGCCTATCCTCCTATAATTCACCCCTCCACTTT. Its protein product is CASSQARTGSLSSYNSPLHF.

This chain joins TRBV7-9 and TRBJ1-5; a possible D gene is TRBD1 (6 bases). V gave up 5 bases and J gave up 7 bases, with 12 bases separating them. This CDR3 has 13 residues. CDR1 is SEHNR and CDR2 is FQNEAQ in the germline V gene (reference sequence). The CDR3 coding sequence is TGTGCCAGCAGCGAGGGGGGACGACAGCCCCAGCATTTT. Translated, it gives CASSEGGRQPQHF.

The gene calls are TRBV13 and TRBJ2-5; D remains ambiguous. The end of the DNA is better explained by TRBJ2-7, so the J call may be wrong. CDR1 and CDR2 (germline): PRHDT, FYEKMQ (reference sequence). This CDR3 has 14 amino acids. The CDR3 DNA sequence: TGTGCCAGCAGCTTAGGTCCGACATCCTACGAGCAGTACTTC. It specifies CASSLGPTSYEQYF.

The chain employs TRBV13 and TRBJ1-1; D is unclear. This CDR3 contains 17 residues. Looked up from germline, CDR1 is PRHDT and CDR2 is FYEKMQ (reference sequence). V was shortened by 1 base and J by 5 bases, with 20 bases between the two germline ends. The CDR3, as DNA: TGTGCCAGCAGCTTAGTTTGGGGAATGGTAGGAGGTACTGAAGCTTTCTTT. Translation: CASSLVWGMVGGTEAFF.

The J gene is TRBJ1-1, the V gene TRBV6-1, with unresolved D. Germline values: CDR1 MNHNS, CDR2 SASEGT. This CDR3 has 16 amino acids. V was clipped by 3 bases and J by 4 bases, with 18 bases between them. The CDR3, as DNA: TGTGCCAGCAGTGATTTTCTCGCGGGAGAGGGCACTGAAGCTTTCTTT. As protein: CASSDFLAGEGTEAFF.

This chain uses TRBV5-1 with TRBJ2-7, with D possibly matching TRBD2 (6 bases). The CDR3 consists of 13 residues. V shed 2 bases and J shed 7 bases, with 13 bases lying between them. From germline, CDR1 is SGHRS and CDR2 YFSETQ. Written as DNA, the CDR3 is TGCGCCAGCAGCTTCGGCGGGGCGGTTGAGCAGTACTTC. This codes for CASSFGGAVEQYF.

The chain carries TRBV28 and TRBJ1-4, with 7 bases fitting TRBD1. The V segment lost 10 bases and the J segment 6 bases; nucleotides outside the gene matches: 14. The CDR3 totals 15 residues. The germline CDR1 and CDR2 sequences are MDHEN and SYDVKM. The CDR3 here is CAILRLRGRDEKLFF. The CDR3 nucleotides are TGTGCCATTCTTCGACTGAGGGGGCGCGATGAAAAACTGTTTTTT.

The CDR3 is CASSRSRDRAYEQYF. The CDR3 DNA follows: TGCGCCAGCAGCCGAAGTCGGGACAGAGCTTACGAGCAGTACTTC. The genes are TRBV4-1 and TRBJ2-7, with 7 bases matching TRBD1. Germline V gene data show CDR1 as MGHRA and CDR2 as YSYEKL. The J segment lost 4 bases and the V segment lost 4 bases, leaving 10 bases of the junction unmatched. This CDR3 spans 15 amino acids.

A few counts support this clone. The chain joins TRBV6-6 to TRBJ1-1, with 7 nucleotides matching TRBD1. This CDR3 has 14 residues. Germline V CDR1 and CDR2: MNHNY, SVGAGI (reference sequence). Trimming at V came to 0 bases and at J to 2 bases, leaving 0 bases not matched to a gene. The chain's CDR3 is CASSYSGGNTEAFF. The CDR3 region has the DNA TGTGCCAGCAGTTACTCAGGGGGCAACACTGAAGCTTTCTTT.

This clone turned up a few times. The V and J genes are TRBV4-1 and TRBJ1-5; 11 nucleotides line up with TRBD1. The V and J ends lost 3 bases and 0 bases, in that order; junction bases with no gene match: 13. Germline lookup yields CDR1 MGHRA and CDR2 YSYEKL. The CDR3 is made up of 20 amino acids. For the CDR3, the DNA is TGCGCCAGCAGCCACCTACGTCCAGGACAGGGGGCCTTTAGCAATCAGCCCCAGCATTTT. This translates into CASSHLRPGQGAFSNQPQHF.

The J gene is TRBJ2-2, the V gene TRBV2; perhaps TRBD1 as D (5 bases). This CDR3 spans 13 amino acids. V gave up 5 bases and J gave up 5 bases, with 9 bases separating them. From germline, CDR1 is SNHLY and CDR2 FYNNEI. The CDR3 nucleotides read TGTGCCAGCAGTCCCAGACAGACCGGGGAGCTGTTTTTT. Its translation: CASSPRQTGELFF. The variable domain in full, completed from reference TRBV2 and TRBJ2-2, reads EPEVTQTPSHQVTQMGQEVILRCVPISNHLYFYWYRQILGQKVEFLVSFYNNEISEKSEIFDDQFSVERPDGSNFTLKIRSTKLEDSAMYFCASSPRQTGELFFGEGSRLTVL.

The chain has TRBV29-1 and TRBJ1-1; D is uncertain. The germline V and J ends were trimmed by 5 bases and 4 bases, with 20 bases remaining between them. Germline lookup yields CDR1 SQVTM and CDR2 ANQGSEA. This CDR3 has 15 residues. The CDR3: CSVLNSWISGTEAFF. The CDR3 coding sequence is TGCAGCGTTCTTAACAGTTGGATTTCAGGCACTGAAGCTTTCTTT.

The genes are TRBV6-4 and TRBJ2-1; 7 bases are shared with TRBD2. Germline-derived CDR1 and CDR2 are MRHNA and SNTAGT. CDR3 length: 14 amino acids. J was trimmed by 5 bases and V by 3 bases; bases with no gene match: 4. The DNA for the CDR3 is TGTGCCAGCAGTGAGGGGGGGAATCACAATGAGCAGTTCTTC. Translating it yields CASSEGGNHNEQFF.

The CDR3 DNA follows: TGTGCCAGCACCCAGATAGGGGGCTACGAGCAGTACTTC. It translates to CASTQIGGYEQYF. The chain combines TRBV6-4 with TRBJ2-7; maybe TRBD1 (6 bases). The CDR3 extends over 13 amino acids. Trimming left V 7 bases short and J 3 bases short, with 13 bases between. CDR1 and CDR2 from the germline V gene are MRHNA and SNTAGT.

This chain's CDR3 is CASRPHLGTGLSTDTQYF. CDR3 coding DNA: TGTGCCAGCAGACCCCACCTCGGGACAGGGCTGAGCACAGATACGCAGTATTTT. The chain is built from TRBV28 and TRBJ2-3; 9 positions match TRBD1. CDR1 is MDHEN, CDR2 SYDVKM, per germline. V shed 6 bases, J shed 0 bases, and the junction held 13 bases outside the gene matches. The CDR3 is 18 amino acids.